A selection of T cell receptor beta chains follows, all from one sample in a study of cytomegalovirus exposure and HLA in healthy donors. Repertoires were generated with immunoSEQ multiplex PCR, while TCRdb's copy carries only in-frame clones and drops some. The repertoire consists of some 140,000 clones, with 79% occurring once and the leading ten covering roughly 7.7%. Material: PBMCs. Receptors originate from a man under 40 in good health and CMV-seropositive. CDR3s include the opening cysteine and the closing phenylalanine or tryptophan. A D gene is named only where the DNA matches it firmly. The listing skips clone size in some rows; elsewhere it reads once, few, many or a size class.

v_gene: TRBV25-1
d_gene: .
j_gene: TRBJ2-3
abundance: .
CDR3nt: TGTGCCAGCAGTGTTAACACCGGGCAGGGGGGAGATACGCAGTATTTT
CDR3aa: CASSVNTGQGGDTQYF

v_gene: TRBV30
d_gene: .
j_gene: TRBJ1-3
abundance: .
CDR3nt: TGTGCCTCGACGTACGGGGGCTCTGGAAACACCATATATTTT
CDR3aa: CASTYGGSGNTIYF

v_gene: TRBV11-2
d_gene: .
j_gene: TRBJ2-5
abundance: .
CDR3nt: TGTGCCAGCAGCTTAGACTCTCAAGAGACCCAGTACTTC
CDR3aa: CASSLDSQETQYF

v_gene: TRBV5-1
d_gene: .
j_gene: TRBJ2-5
abundance: .
CDR3nt: TGCGCCAGTTCCCCCACAGGGACCCAAGAGACCCAGTACTTC
CDR3aa: CASSPTGTQETQYF

v_gene: TRBV10-3
d_gene: .
j_gene: TRBJ2-7
abundance: .
CDR3nt: TGTGCCGCCGGGGACACCTACGAGCAGTACTTC
CDR3aa: CAAGDTYEQYF

v_gene: TRBV5-6
d_gene: TRBD2
j_gene: TRBJ2-1
abundance: .
CDR3nt: TGTGCCAGCAGCTTGGTATCTAGCGGGGTGAATGAGCAGTTCTTC
CDR3aa: CASSLVSSGVNEQFF

v_gene: TRBV12-5
d_gene: .
j_gene: TRBJ1-1
abundance: once
CDR3nt: TGTGCTAGTGGTTTGGGACAGACCGGTAGTGAAGCTTTCTTT
CDR3aa: CASGLGQTGSEAFF

v_gene: TRBV9
d_gene: .
j_gene: TRBJ1-4
abundance: .
CDR3nt: TGTGCCAGCAGCGTAGGAAATGGAAATCTCGGGGAAAAACTGTTTTTT
CDR3aa: CASSVGNGNLGEKLFF

v_gene: TRBV10-3
d_gene: .
j_gene: TRBJ1-2
abundance: .
CDR3nt: TGTGCCATCAGTGAGTCGGAGGGTGCGCGTGGCTACACCTTC
CDR3aa: CAISESEGARGYTF

v_gene: TRBV11-2
d_gene: .
j_gene: TRBJ1-1
abundance: .
CDR3nt: TGTGCCAGCATCCCCCGTATAGAAAACACTGAAGCTTTCTTT
CDR3aa: CASIPRIENTEAFF

v_gene: TRBV2
d_gene: TRBD1
j_gene: TRBJ2-7
abundance: .
CDR3nt: TGTGCCAGCAGGCCCGGGACAGGGGGAGGGTACGAGCAGTACTTC
CDR3aa: CASRPGTGGGYEQYF

v_gene: TRBV7-8
d_gene: TRBD2
j_gene: TRBJ2-7
abundance: few
CDR3nt: TGTGCCAGCAGCCCCCGGGACCCTACCGGGAGGAAGCAGTACTTC
CDR3aa: CASSPRDPTGRKQYF

v_gene: TRBV18
d_gene: TRBD2
j_gene: TRBJ2-7
abundance: .
CDR3nt: TGTGCCAGCTCACTCGGGACTAGCGGGAGGGAGCAGTACTTC
CDR3aa: CASSLGTSGREQYF

v_gene: TRBV11-3
d_gene: TRBD1
j_gene: TRBJ2-3
abundance: .
CDR3nt: TGTGCCAGCAGCTTAGGGGGACAGGGAAGTACAGATACGCAGTATTTT
CDR3aa: CASSLGGQGSTDTQYF

v_gene: TRBV15
d_gene: .
j_gene: TRBJ1-3
abundance: .
CDR3nt: TGTGCCACCAGCAGACCCCGGGGGAGCTCTGGAAACACCATATATTTT
CDR3aa: CATSRPRGSSGNTIYF

v_gene: TRBV28
d_gene: .
j_gene: TRBJ1-1
abundance: once
CDR3nt: TGTGCCAGCAGTTTATGGCTGGAGACTGAAGCTTTCTTT
CDR3aa: CASSLWLETEAFF

v_gene: TRBV6-5
d_gene: TRBD2
j_gene: TRBJ2-3
abundance: .
CDR3nt: TGTGCCAGCAGCCGTGGGACTAGCGGTTCGGATACGCAGTATTTT
CDR3aa: CASSRGTSGSDTQYF

v_gene: TRBV18
d_gene: TRBD1
j_gene: TRBJ2-3
abundance: .
CDR3nt: TGTGCCAGCTCCCTTAGACAGGGTACAGATACGCAGTATTTT
CDR3aa: CASSLRQGTDTQYF

v_gene: TRBV5-1
d_gene: .
j_gene: TRBJ2-5
abundance: .
CDR3nt: TGCGCCAGCAGCTTCAGGGAACGAGAGACCCAGTACTTC
CDR3aa: CASSFRERETQYF

v_gene: TRBV19
d_gene: .
j_gene: TRBJ1-1
abundance: .
CDR3nt: TGTGCCAGCTCTTTGGGACACGGTCTTTCTGAAGCTTTCTTT
CDR3aa: CASSLGHGLSEAFF

v_gene: TRBV12-5
d_gene: .
j_gene: TRBJ2-5
abundance: .
CDR3nt: TGTGCTAGTGGTCCTTCCCCAGAGACCCAGTACTTC
CDR3aa: CASGPSPETQYF

v_gene: TRBV25-1
d_gene: TRBD1
j_gene: TRBJ1-1
abundance: .
CDR3nt: TGTGCCAGCAGCTACAGGGGGCTGATCACTGAAGCTTTCTTT
CDR3aa: CASSYRGLITEAFF

v_gene: TRBV18
d_gene: TRBD1
j_gene: TRBJ1-1
abundance: .
CDR3nt: TGTGCCAGCTCAACGGCTACAAACAGGGGCGAAGCGGGCACTGAAGCTTTCTTT
CDR3aa: CASSTATNRGEAGTEAFF

v_gene: TRBV5-6
d_gene: TRBD1
j_gene: TRBJ1-2
abundance: .
CDR3nt: TGTGCCAGCAGCTTGGAAGGGACAGGGGCACCCTATGGCTACACCTTC
CDR3aa: CASSLEGTGAPYGYTF

v_gene: TRBV7-9
d_gene: TRBD1
j_gene: TRBJ1-2
abundance: .
CDR3nt: TGTGCCAGCAGTCCTACAGGGGGCGGGTATGGCTACACCTTC
CDR3aa: CASSPTGGGYGYTF

v_gene: TRBV6-5
d_gene: .
j_gene: TRBJ1-5
abundance: .
CDR3nt: TGTGCCAGCAGACCCTACAGTCCCAATCAGCCCCAGCATTTT
CDR3aa: CASRPYSPNQPQHF

v_gene: TRBV10-3
d_gene: TRBD1
j_gene: TRBJ1-1
abundance: .
CDR3nt: TGTGCCATCAGTGGCCAGACAGGGGCGGGCACTGAAGCTTTCTTT
CDR3aa: CAISGQTGAGTEAFF

v_gene: TRBV6-5
d_gene: .
j_gene: TRBJ1-4
abundance: .
CDR3nt: TGTGCCAGCAGACGGGGGAAAACAACTAATGAAAAACTGTTTTTT
CDR3aa: CASRRGKTTNEKLFF

v_gene: TRBV11-1
d_gene: TRBD2
j_gene: TRBJ2-3
abundance: .
CDR3nt: TGTGCCAGCAGCTTGCGCGGGGGGAACCCATCAGATACGCAGTATTTT
CDR3aa: CASSLRGGNPSDTQYF

v_gene: TRBV4-2
d_gene: TRBD2
j_gene: TRBJ2-5
abundance: .
CDR3nt: TGTGCCAGCAGCCAAGGGGTAGCTAGCGGTGAAGAGACCCAGTACTTC
CDR3aa: CASSQGVASGEETQYF

v_gene: TRBV27
d_gene: TRBD1
j_gene: TRBJ2-7
abundance: .
CDR3nt: TGTGCCAGCAGTTTAGACTACGCAGGGGGCGGCGAGCAGTACTTC
CDR3aa: CASSLDYAGGGEQYF

v_gene: TRBV7-3
d_gene: .
j_gene: TRBJ2-1
abundance: .
CDR3nt: TGTGCCAGCAGCTTAAAGTTCGAGCCCCACAATGAGCAGTTCTTC
CDR3aa: CASSLKFEPHNEQFF

v_gene: TRBV6-5
d_gene: TRBD1
j_gene: TRBJ1-3
abundance: .
CDR3nt: TGTGCCAGCAGCCGGGACAGCTCTGGAAACACCATATATTTT
CDR3aa: CASSRDSSGNTIYF

v_gene: TRBV7-9
d_gene: .
j_gene: TRBJ2-1
abundance: .
CDR3nt: TGTGCCAGCAGCTCCATAGCGACTATTTACAATGAGCAGTTCTTC
CDR3aa: CASSSIATIYNEQFF

v_gene: TRBV7-7
d_gene: TRBD2
j_gene: TRBJ2-1
abundance: .
CDR3nt: TGTGCTAGCAGCCCACCTGGACTAGAGGATGAGCAGTTCTTC
CDR3aa: CASSPPGLEDEQFF

v_gene: TRBV30
d_gene: .
j_gene: TRBJ1-5
abundance: .
CDR3nt: TGTGCCTGGGGTTCAGGGATTAGCAATCAGCCCCAGCATTTT
CDR3aa: CAWGSGISNQPQHF

v_gene: TRBV7-3
d_gene: .
j_gene: TRBJ1-1
abundance: .
CDR3nt: TGTGCCAGCAGCTCCCAGGGATTGAACACTGAAGCTTTCTTT
CDR3aa: CASSSQGLNTEAFF

v_gene: TRBV7-6
d_gene: .
j_gene: TRBJ2-2
abundance: .
CDR3nt: TGTGCCAGCAGCTTATCAGGGCCGAGTTTCGGGGAGCTGTTTTTT
CDR3aa: CASSLSGPSFGELFF

v_gene: TRBV2
d_gene: .
j_gene: TRBJ2-3
abundance: .
CDR3nt: TGTGCCAGCAGGATGGGGGCGAGGGATACGCAGTATTTT
CDR3aa: CASRMGARDTQYF

v_gene: TRBV5-1
d_gene: TRBD1
j_gene: TRBJ1-2
abundance: .
CDR3nt: TGCGCCAGCAGCTTGGAATTTATAACCAGGGGGGCGAGGGGCTACACCTTC
CDR3aa: CASSLEFITRGARGYTF

v_gene: TRBV4-1
d_gene: .
j_gene: TRBJ2-7
abundance: .
CDR3nt: TGCGCCAGCAGCCAAGGAGGCGGGTTAGCCTACGAGCAGTACTTC
CDR3aa: CASSQGGGLAYEQYF